This is a list of T cell receptor beta chains from one sample in a study of cytomegalovirus exposure and HLA in healthy donors. Sequenced by immunoSEQ multiplex PCR; TCRdb stores in-frame clones only, minus some. Of 95,000 to 150,000 clones in the sample, roughly 80% are singletons; the top ten hold approximately 2.1%. The sequenced sample consisted of PBMCs. Receptors were obtained from a man aged 25 to 45 in good health and CMV-seronegative. Each CDR3 is given with its conserved first and last residue. A D gene is named only where the DNA matches it firmly. Size is omitted from some rows. Given values are once, few, many or a class for expanded clones.

j_call clone_size v_call d_call cdr3_aa cdr3_nt
TRBJ1-2 once TRBV28 TRBD1 CASSYPPRQGDYGYTF TGTGCCAGCAGCTACCCCCCGCGACAGGGCGACTATGGCTACACCTTC
TRBJ1-1 . TRBV2 . CARKRTGMNTEAFF TGTGCCCGCAAGCGAACAGGTATGAACACTGAAGCTTTCTTT
TRBJ2-3 few TRBV5-4 TRBD1 CASSSRTGGADTQYF TGTGCCAGCAGCTCGCGGACAGGGGGCGCAGATACGCAGTATTTT
TRBJ1-2 . TRBV28 . CASRRLDRNYGYTF TGTGCCAGCAGGCGCCTCGACAGGAACTATGGCTACACCTTC
TRBJ1-1 . TRBV9 . CASNPAGVSTEAFF TGTGCCAGCAATCCGGCAGGGGTAAGCACTGAAGCTTTCTTT
TRBJ1-5 . TRBV2 . CASSESGYSNQPQHF TGTGCCAGCAGTGAATCAGGGTATAGCAATCAGCCCCAGCATTTT
TRBJ1-2 . TRBV5-4 TRBD1 CASSGGQGALANYGYTF TGTGCCAGCAGCGGGGGACAGGGGGCTCTTGCGAACTATGGCTACACCTTC
TRBJ2-1 . TRBV6-5 . CASRDEVGQFF TGTGCCAGCAGAGATGAGGTTGGGCAGTTCTTC
TRBJ2-2 . TRBV4-1 TRBD2 CASSQGRRAGGPNTGELFF TGCGCCAGCAGCCAAGGTCGGAGGGCGGGGGGGCCGAACACCGGGGAGCTGTTTTTT
TRBJ1-2 . TRBV5-1 TRBD1 CASSLGDSGGRGYTF TGCGCCAGCAGCTTGGGGGACAGTGGGGGCCGGGGCTACACCTTC
TRBJ1-2 . TRBV2 TRBD1 CASNGDRVEYGYTF TGTGCCAGCAACGGGGACAGGGTGGAGTATGGCTACACCTTC
TRBJ2-1 few TRBV7-9 . CASSFSDTSYNEQFF TGTGCCAGCAGCTTCTCCGACACCTCCTACAATGAGCAGTTCTTC
TRBJ1-5 . TRBV19 TRBD1 CASSIAQGSGQPQHF TGTGCCAGTAGTATCGCACAGGGGTCTGGTCAGCCCCAGCATTTT
TRBJ2-1 . TRBV5-4 . CASSRPEGEGNEQFF TGTGCCAGCAGCCGGCCGGAGGGGGAGGGCAATGAGCAGTTCTTC
TRBJ2-7 . TRBV20-1 . CSASPSYEQYF TGCAGTGCTAGTCCCAGCTACGAGCAGTACTTC
TRBJ2-7 . TRBV28 TRBD1 CASTGTGQGNYEQYF TGTGCCAGCACCGGGACAGGCCAGGGGAATTACGAGCAGTACTTC
TRBJ1-2 . TRBV5-4 TRBD1 CASSSGQVTLYGYTF TGTGCCAGCAGCTCGGGACAGGTCACGTTGTATGGCTACACCTTC
TRBJ2-1 . TRBV11-3 . CASSSPPGGEQFF TGTGCCAGCAGCTCCCCACCCGGGGGAGAGCAGTTCTTC
TRBJ1-1 . TRBV19 . CASSIDPGAGTEAFF TGTGCCAGTAGTATAGATCCAGGGGCTGGCACTGAAGCTTTCTTT
TRBJ1-2 few TRBV5-4 . CASSPDSNYGYTF TGTGCCAGCAGCCCGGACAGCAACTATGGCTACACCTTC
TRBJ1-5 once TRBV28 . CASSFSGIGNQPQHF TGTGCCAGCAGTTTTTCGGGGATTGGCAATCAGCCCCAGCATTTT
TRBJ1-6 . TRBV5-6 . CASSGGGASGGHSPLHF TGTGCCAGCAGCGGCGGAGGGGCGTCGGGGGGTCATTCACCCCTCCACTTT
TRBJ2-1 once TRBV10-3 TRBD1 CAIRGTANNEQFF TGTGCCATCAGGGGGACAGCTAACAATGAGCAGTTCTTC
TRBJ1-2 few TRBV6-6 TRBD1 CASSRGQGSGGYTF TGTGCCAGCAGTAGGGGACAGGGGTCGGGTGGCTACACCTTC
TRBJ2-3 . TRBV27 . CASTASPLDTQYF TGTGCCAGCACGGCTAGCCCCTTGGATACGCAGTATTTT
TRBJ2-5 . TRBV5-1 . CASSLQGLETQYF TGCGCCAGCAGCTTGCAGGGATTGGAGACCCAGTACTTC
TRBJ2-3 . TRBV5-1 TRBD1 CASQAGTGGTDTQYF TGCGCCAGCCAAGCCGGGACAGGCGGCACAGATACGCAGTATTTT
TRBJ2-4 . TRBV5-1 . CASSFRNIQYF TGCGCCAGCAGCTTTCGAAACATTCAGTACTTC
TRBJ2-6 . TRBV4-1 . CASSQEGAGANGLTF TGCGCCAGCAGCCAAGAGGGGGCTGGGGCCAACGGCCTGACTTTC
TRBJ2-1 . TRBV5-5 . CASSLGRNNEQFF TGTGCCAGCAGCTTGGGCAGGAACAATGAGCAGTTCTTC
TRBJ2-3 few TRBV29-1 TRBD1 CSVEEWFGQGTDTQYF TGCAGCGTTGAAGAGTGGTTCGGACAGGGCACAGATACGCAGTATTTT
TRBJ2-2 . TRBV10-1 . CASSLWTPNTGELFF TGCGCCAGCAGTCTGTGGACACCGAACACCGGGGAGCTGTTTTTT
TRBJ2-2 . TRBV7-9 TRBD1 CASSLGQGDTGELFF TGTGCCAGCAGCTTGGGGCAGGGGGACACCGGGGAGCTGTTTTTT